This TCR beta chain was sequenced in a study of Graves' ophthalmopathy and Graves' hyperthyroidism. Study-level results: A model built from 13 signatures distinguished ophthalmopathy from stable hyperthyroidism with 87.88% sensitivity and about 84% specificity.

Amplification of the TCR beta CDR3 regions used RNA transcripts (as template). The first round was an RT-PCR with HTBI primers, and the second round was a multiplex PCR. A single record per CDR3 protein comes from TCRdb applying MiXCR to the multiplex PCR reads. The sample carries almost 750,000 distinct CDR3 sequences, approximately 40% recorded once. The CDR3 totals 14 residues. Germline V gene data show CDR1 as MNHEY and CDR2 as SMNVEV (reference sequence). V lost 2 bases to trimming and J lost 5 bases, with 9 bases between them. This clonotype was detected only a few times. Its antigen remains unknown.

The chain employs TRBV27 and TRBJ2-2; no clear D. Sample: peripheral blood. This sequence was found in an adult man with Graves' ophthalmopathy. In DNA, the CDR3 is TGTGCCAGCAGTTTAAATGCAGGAACCGGGGAGCTGTTTTTT. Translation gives CASSLNAGTGELFF.